Below, 24 T cell receptor beta chains from the same sample are listed, as sequenced in a study of cytomegalovirus exposure and HLA in healthy donors. The PCR had 60 Vbeta and 13 Jbeta primers. The data were produced by immunoSEQ multiplex PCR, yet TCRdb's version contains in-frame clones alone and is incomplete. The sample contains around 80,000 clones, 62% of which appear only once. The specimen was PBMCs. Receptors originate from a male donor in good health and CMV-seropositive.

The J gene is TRBJ2-3, the V gene TRBV30; D may be TRBD2 (5 bases). The V end was cut by 0 bases, the J end by 0 bases, with 13 bases between. CDR1 is GTSNPN and CDR2 is SVGIG in the germline V gene (reference sequence). CDR3 length: 16 amino acids. CDR3 in amino acids: CAWSVGSAASTDTQYF. CDR3 in DNA: TGTGCCTGGAGTGTCGGATCAGCGGCTAGCACAGATACGCAGTATTTT.

The gene calls are TRBV11-2 and TRBJ1-3; weak D call: TRBD1 (5 bases). V was clipped by 4 bases and J by 2 bases, with 18 bases between them. In germline, CDR1 is SGHAT, CDR2 FQNNGV. The CDR3 runs 17 residues. The CDR3 DNA reads as TGTGCCAGCAGCTCTCGATCACCCACAGGAACTGGAAACACCATATATTTT. Protein sequence: CASSSRSPTGTGNTIYF.

This CDR3 is CASSVGLADTDTQYF. In DNA, the CDR3 is TGTGCCAGCAGCGTAGGACTAGCGGACACAGATACGCAGTATTTT. V gene TRBV9 combines with J gene TRBJ2-3; 9 nucleotides line up with TRBD2. The V and J ends lost 0 bases and 2 bases, in that order; junction bases with no gene match: 1. The CDR3 spans 15 residues. Germline assignment: CDR1 SGDLS and CDR2 YYNGEE.

CDR3 DNA: TGTGCCAGCAGCCCAACAGGGGGGAATGAAAAACTGTTTTTT. Its translation is CASSPTGGNEKLFF. The V gene is TRBV2, the J gene TRBJ1-4; TRBD1 matches 8 bases. The CDR3 covers 14 residues. Germline CDR1 reads SNHLY; CDR2 reads FYNNEI. Trimming took 6 bases from V and 5 from J; bases not matched to a gene: 5. Full variable domain (remainder filled in from reference TRBV2 and TRBJ1-4): EPEVTQTPSHQVTQMGQEVILRCVPISNHLYFYWYRQILGQKVEFLVSFYNNEISEKSEIFDDQFSVERPDGSNFTLKIRSTKLEDSAMYFCASSPTGGNEKLFFGSGTQLSVL.

This chain joins TRBV2 and TRBJ2-3, with D possibly being TRBD2 (6 bases). The CDR3 extends over 15 amino acids. Trimming cost V 4 bases and J 2 bases, with 13 bases left between them. Germline CDR1 and CDR2: SNHLY and FYNNEI. The CDR3 here is CASSAGGVPTDTQYF. In DNA form, the CDR3 reads TGTGCCAGCAGTGCCGGGGGAGTTCCCACAGATACGCAGTATTTT.

This clone has just a few counts. The chain links TRBV6-1 to TRBJ1-1, with D uncertain. With 4 bases removed from V and 1 base from J, the gap between germline ends came to 16 bases. The CDR3 runs to 16 residues. Per germline, CDR1 MNHNS and CDR2 SASEGT. CDR3 sequence reads: CASSVTANEPNTEAFF. The DNA for the CDR3 is TGTGCCAGCAGTGTCACAGCAAACGAACCGAACACTGAAGCTTTCTTT.

The chain uses TRBV5-5 and TRBJ1-2, with TRBD1 identical over 9 bases. Germline V CDR1 and CDR2: SGHKS, YYEKEE (reference sequence). There are 18 residues in the CDR3. The junction had 17 bases not matched to a gene; V was cut back by 5 bases and J by 3 bases. DNA of the CDR3: TGTGCCAGCAGTCGCGAGGGGACAGGGACGCTGAAGGACTATGGCTACACCTTC. As protein: CASSREGTGTLKDYGYTF.

The chain uses TRBV19 and TRBJ2-6; 10 nucleotides line up with TRBD2. This CDR3 contains 17 residues. V lost 3 bases to trimming and J lost 0 bases; unmatched junction nucleotides: 2. Germline V gene sequence: CDR1 LNHDA, CDR2 SQIVND (reference sequence). CDR3 sequence: CASSMGLALSGANVLTF. CDR3 nucleotide sequence: TGTGCCAGTAGTATGGGACTAGCGCTCTCTGGGGCCAACGTCCTGACTTTC.

This clone was detected a few times. The chain uses TRBV28 and TRBJ2-7; TRBD1 agrees at 8 bases. The germline V gene has CDR1 MDHEN and CDR2 SYDVKM. The V segment lost 6 bases and the J segment 3 bases; nucleotides outside the gene matches: 7. The CDR3 has 14 residues. The CDR3 here is CASSPGQGIYEQYF. CDR3 DNA: TGTGCCAGCAGCCCCGGACAGGGAATCTACGAGCAGTACTTC.

This clone appeared a few times. The genes are TRBV2 and TRBJ1-2; D is uncertain. In germline, CDR1 is SNHLY, CDR2 FYNNEI. CDR3 length: 14 amino acids. V dropped 3 bases and J dropped 0 bases, with 8 bases sitting between them. The CDR3 sequence is CASSDPGANYGYTF. The DNA of the CDR3 is TGTGCCAGCAGTGACCCGGGAGCTAACTATGGCTACACCTTC.

This clone was counted between two and nine times. J is TRBJ2-1 and V is TRBV7-2; 8 bases are shared with TRBD2. Trimming at V came to 2 bases and at J to 7 bases, leaving 10 bases not matched to a gene. This CDR3 is 16 amino acids long. Germline-derived CDR1 and CDR2 are SGHTA and FQGNSA. The CDR3 region has the DNA TGTGCCAGCAGCTTATCGCCCAGCGGGAGTAAAAATGAGCAGTTCTTC. As protein: CASSLSPSGSKNEQFF.

Only a few counts were recorded for this clone. The J gene is TRBJ2-7, the V gene TRBV30, with TRBD2 as a possible D gene (5 bases). Per germline, CDR1 GTSNPN and CDR2 SVGIG (reference sequence). This CDR3 has 11 residues. Trimming pared 5 bases from V and 5 bases from J, leaving 10 bases between. The DNA for the CDR3 is TGTGCCTGGGCCCAGGAGGACGAGCAGTACTTC. It translates to CAWAQEDEQYF. Using reference TRBV30 and TRBJ2-7 for the parts outside the CDR3, the full variable domain is SQTIHQWPATLVQPVGSPLSLECTVEGTSNPNLYWYRQAAGRGLQLLFYSVGIGQISSEVPQNLSASRPQDRQFILSSKKLLLSDSGFYLCAWAQEDEQYFGPGTRLTVT.

This chain connects TRBV6-1 to TRBJ2-5; D call uncertain. CDR3 length equals 11 residues. The ends were cut back, 4 bases at V and 2 bases at J, with 2 bases in the middle. Germline V gene lookup returns CDR1 MNHNS and CDR2 SASEGT. CDR3 sequence: CASSAQETQYF. The CDR3 nucleotides are TGTGCCAGCAGTGCACAAGAGACCCAGTACTTC.

The genes are TRBV9 and TRBJ2-3; D is unclear. V gave up 4 bases and J gave up 4 bases, with 10 bases separating them. This CDR3 is 13 amino acids long. The germline gives CDR1 SGDLS, CDR2 YYNGEE. In DNA form, the CDR3 reads TGTGCCAGCAGCTGGCAAGAGGCAGATACGCAGTATTTT. This sequence encodes CASSWQEADTQYF.

This chain uses TRBV5-6 with TRBJ2-5; 7 bases map to TRBD1. This CDR3 spans 15 amino acids. Germline V gene lookup returns CDR1 SGHDT and CDR2 YYEEEE. V shed 3 bases, J shed 2 bases, and the junction held 7 bases outside the gene matches. This chain's CDR3 is CASSYRQGGQETQYF. CDR3 DNA sequence: TGTGCCAGCAGCTATCGACAGGGCGGACAAGAGACCCAGTACTTC.

This chain connects TRBV5-1 to TRBJ1-1; D may be TRBD1 (6 bases). The germline CDR1 and CDR2 sequences are SGHRS and YFSETQ. The V end lost 5 bases, the J end lost 0 bases, and 17 bases lay between the germline ends. This CDR3 is built from 16 residues. The CDR3 DNA is TGCGCCAGCAGGACTTCTGGACAGCCCATGAACACTGAAGCTTTCTTT. It is translated as CASRTSGQPMNTEAFF.

This clone was seen a handful of times. Other DNA sequences in this specimen translate into the identical CDR3. The V call is TRBV11-3, the J call TRBJ2-1, with D uncertain. The V gene lost 1 base and the J gene lost 0 bases, with 10 bases spanning the gap. The CDR3 covers 16 residues. Germline lookup yields CDR1 SGHNT and CDR2 YENEEA. CDR3 nucleotide sequence: TGTGCCAGCAGCTTAGCTGGTCCGAGCTCCTACAATGAGCAGTTCTTC. Translated: CASSLAGPSSYNEQFF.

The chain combines TRBV28 with TRBJ2-2, with 8 bases aligning to TRBD2. The CDR3 spans 16 residues. V was pared by 6 bases and J by 3 bases, with 9 bases of the junction left unmatched. Germline V gene sequence: CDR1 MDHEN, CDR2 SYDVKM. This CDR3 reads CASRTGGPRDTGELFF. The CDR3 DNA follows: TGTGCCAGCAGAACGGGGGGGCCTCGGGACACCGGGGAGCTGTTTTTT.

The V call is TRBV6-6, the J call TRBJ2-7; unclear D gene. Germline V gene sequence: CDR1 MNHNY, CDR2 SVGAGI (reference sequence). V lost 6 bases and J 0 bases, leaving 6 bases between the germline ends. The CDR3 extends over 12 amino acids. CDR3 in DNA: TGTGCCAGCAGCCGAGGCTCCTACGAGCAGTACTTC. It yields the protein CASSRGSYEQYF.

The CDR3 spells CASSRAGTETNEKLFF. The CDR3, as DNA: TGTGCCAGTAGTAGAGCCGGGACAGAAACTAATGAAAAACTGTTTTTT. The chain recombines TRBV19 with TRBJ1-4; 7 bases agree with TRBD1. Germline CDR1 and CDR2: LNHDA and SQIVND (reference sequence). After removal of 4 bases from V and 1 base from J, the junction contained 6 bases not matched to a gene. This CDR3 region has 16 residues.

The gene calls are TRBV19 and TRBJ2-3; possible D gene TRBD1, 7 bases. There are 14 residues in the CDR3. Germline V gene data show CDR1 as LNHDA and CDR2 as SQIVND (reference sequence). V lost 2 bases and J 5 bases, leaving 11 bases between the germline ends. This chain's CDR3 is CASSIQGGLDTQYF. In nucleotides, the CDR3 is TGTGCCAGTAGTATACAGGGGGGATTAGATACGCAGTATTTT.

The chain links TRBV6-1 to TRBJ1-1; 7 nucleotides match TRBD1. The CDR3 consists of 15 residues. Looked up from germline, CDR1 is MNHNS and CDR2 is SASEGT. After removal of 9 bases from V and 0 bases from J, the junction contained 10 bases not matched to a gene. CDR3 sequence (DNA): TGTGCCAGTGCGACAGGGTCAGGCATGAACACTGAAGCTTTCTTT. It is translated as CASATGSGMNTEAFF.

The V call is TRBV10-3, the J call TRBJ1-1, with 9 bases that match TRBD1. V was clipped by 6 bases and J by 0 bases; unmatched bases: 8. This CDR3 has 16 residues. CDR1 and CDR2 from the germline V gene are ENHRY and SYGVKD. CDR3 coding DNA: TGTGCCATCAGGGGAGGACAGGGGATCATGAACACTGAAGCTTTCTTT. Translating gives CAIRGGQGIMNTEAFF.

This chain links TRBV6-1 with TRBJ2-5, with 10 bases identical to TRBD2. CDR1 MNHNS and CDR2 SASEGT come from the germline V gene. The CDR3 extends over 15 amino acids. Trimming cost V 5 bases and J 5 bases; bases outside gene matches: 8. In nucleotides, the CDR3 is TGTGCCAGCAGTAATACCGGGACTAGCGTGGAGACCCAGTACTTC. Encoded protein: CASSNTGTSVETQYF.